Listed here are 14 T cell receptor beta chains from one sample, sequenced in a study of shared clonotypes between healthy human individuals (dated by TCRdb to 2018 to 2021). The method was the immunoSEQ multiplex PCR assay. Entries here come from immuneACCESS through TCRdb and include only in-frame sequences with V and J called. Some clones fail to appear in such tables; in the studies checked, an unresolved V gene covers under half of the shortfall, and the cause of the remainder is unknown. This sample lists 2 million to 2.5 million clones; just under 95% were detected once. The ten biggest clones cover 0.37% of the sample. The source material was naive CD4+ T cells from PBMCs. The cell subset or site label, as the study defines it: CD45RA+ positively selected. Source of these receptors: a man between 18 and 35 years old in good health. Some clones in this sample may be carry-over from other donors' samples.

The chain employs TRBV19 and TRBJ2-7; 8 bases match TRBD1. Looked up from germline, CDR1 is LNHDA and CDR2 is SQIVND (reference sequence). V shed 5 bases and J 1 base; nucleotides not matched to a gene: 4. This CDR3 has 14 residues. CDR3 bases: TGTGCCAGTAGTTCCGGGACAGGATCCTACGAGCAGTACTTC. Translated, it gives CASSSGTGSYEQYF.

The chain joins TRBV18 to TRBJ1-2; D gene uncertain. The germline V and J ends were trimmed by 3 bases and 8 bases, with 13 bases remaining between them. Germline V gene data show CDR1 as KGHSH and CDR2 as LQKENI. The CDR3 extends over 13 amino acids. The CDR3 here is CASSPTGMSGYTF. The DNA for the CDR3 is TGTGCCAGCTCACCTACGGGAATGTCGGGCTACACCTTC.

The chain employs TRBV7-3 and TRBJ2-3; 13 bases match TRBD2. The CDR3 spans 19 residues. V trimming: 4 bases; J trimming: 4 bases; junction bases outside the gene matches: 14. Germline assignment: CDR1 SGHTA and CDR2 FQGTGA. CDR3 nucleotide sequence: TGTGCCAGCAGCTCAGGGAGGGGGACTAGCGGGGTTGATGCAGATACGCAGTATTTT. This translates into CASSSGRGTSGVDADTQYF. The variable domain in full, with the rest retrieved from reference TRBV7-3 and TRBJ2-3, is GAGVSQTPSNKVTEKGKYVELRCDPISGHTALYWYRQSLGQGPEFLIYFQGTGAADDSGLPNDRFFAVRPEGSVSTLKIQRTERGDSAVYLCASSSGRGTSGVDADTQYFGPGTRLTVL.

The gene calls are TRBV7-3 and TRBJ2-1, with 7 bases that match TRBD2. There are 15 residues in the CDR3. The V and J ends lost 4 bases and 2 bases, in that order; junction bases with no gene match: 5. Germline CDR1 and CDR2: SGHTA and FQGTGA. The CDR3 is CASSSNSGAYNEQFF. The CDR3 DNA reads TGTGCCAGCAGCTCGAACAGCGGGGCCTACAATGAGCAGTTCTTC.

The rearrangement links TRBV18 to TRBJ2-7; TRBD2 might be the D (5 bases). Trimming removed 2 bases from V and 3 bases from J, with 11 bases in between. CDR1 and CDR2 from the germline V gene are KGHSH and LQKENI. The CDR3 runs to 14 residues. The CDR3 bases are TGTGCCAGCTCACCAGGGCGGGCCGGCTACGAGCAGTACTTC. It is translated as CASSPGRAGYEQYF.

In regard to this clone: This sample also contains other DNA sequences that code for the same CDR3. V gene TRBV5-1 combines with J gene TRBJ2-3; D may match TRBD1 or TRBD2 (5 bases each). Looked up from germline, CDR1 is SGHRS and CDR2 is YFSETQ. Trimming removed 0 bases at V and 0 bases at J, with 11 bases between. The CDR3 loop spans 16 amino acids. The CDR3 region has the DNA TGCGCCAGCAGCTTGGCCGGGACGGCTAGCACAGATACGCAGTATTTT. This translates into CASSLAGTASTDTQYF.

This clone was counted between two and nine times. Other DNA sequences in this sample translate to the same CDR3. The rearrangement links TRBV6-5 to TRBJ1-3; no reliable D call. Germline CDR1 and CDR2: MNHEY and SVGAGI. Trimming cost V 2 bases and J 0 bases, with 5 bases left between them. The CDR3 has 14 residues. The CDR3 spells CASSYSVSGNTIYF. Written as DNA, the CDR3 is TGTGCCAGCAGTTACAGCGTCTCTGGAAACACCATATATTTT.

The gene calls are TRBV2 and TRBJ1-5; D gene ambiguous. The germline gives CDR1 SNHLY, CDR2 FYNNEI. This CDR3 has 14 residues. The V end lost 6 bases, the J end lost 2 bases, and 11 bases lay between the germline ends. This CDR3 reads CASSPTLRNQPQHF. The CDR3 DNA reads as TGTGCCAGCAGCCCCACCCTTCGCAATCAGCCCCAGCATTTT.

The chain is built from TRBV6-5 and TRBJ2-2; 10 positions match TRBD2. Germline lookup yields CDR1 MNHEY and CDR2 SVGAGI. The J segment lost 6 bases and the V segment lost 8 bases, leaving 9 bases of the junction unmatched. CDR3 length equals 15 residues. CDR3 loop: CASAPAGGPPGELFF. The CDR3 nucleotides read TGTGCCAGCGCTCCAGCGGGAGGGCCTCCCGGGGAGCTGTTTTTT.

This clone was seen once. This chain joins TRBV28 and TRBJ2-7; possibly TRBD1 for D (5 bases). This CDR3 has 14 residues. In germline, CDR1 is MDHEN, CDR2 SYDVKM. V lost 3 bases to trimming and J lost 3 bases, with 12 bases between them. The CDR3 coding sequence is TGTGCCAGCAGTTTGTCAGGGCCCTTCTACGAGCAGTACTTC. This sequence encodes CASSLSGPFYEQYF. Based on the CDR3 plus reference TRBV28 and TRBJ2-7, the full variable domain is DVKVTQSSRYLVKRTGEKVFLECVQDMDHENMFWYRQDPGLGLRLIYFSYDVKMKEKGDIPEGYSVSREKKERFSLILESASTNQTSMYLCASSLSGPFYEQYFGPGTRLTVT.

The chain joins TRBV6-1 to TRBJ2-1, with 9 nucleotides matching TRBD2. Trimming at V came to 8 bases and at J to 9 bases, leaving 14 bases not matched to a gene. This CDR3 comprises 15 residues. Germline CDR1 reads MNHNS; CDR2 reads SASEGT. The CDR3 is CASRVAGAPSGEQFF. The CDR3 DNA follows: TGTGCCAGCCGCGTAGCGGGAGCCCCTTCGGGTGAGCAGTTCTTC.

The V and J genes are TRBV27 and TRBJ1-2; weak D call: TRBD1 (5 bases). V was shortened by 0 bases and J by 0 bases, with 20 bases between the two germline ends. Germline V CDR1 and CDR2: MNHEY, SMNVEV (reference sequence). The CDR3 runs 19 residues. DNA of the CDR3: TGTGCCAGCAGTTTATCGCCCATCGGCGGGGGAGGACCTAACTATGGCTACACCTTC. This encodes CASSLSPIGGGGPNYGYTF.

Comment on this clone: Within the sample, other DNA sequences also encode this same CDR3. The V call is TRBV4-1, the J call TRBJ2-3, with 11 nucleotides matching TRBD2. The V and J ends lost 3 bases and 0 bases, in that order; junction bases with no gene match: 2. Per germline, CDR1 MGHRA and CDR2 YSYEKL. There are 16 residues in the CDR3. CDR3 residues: CASSQRLAGSTDTQYF. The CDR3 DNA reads TGCGCCAGCAGCCAGCGACTAGCGGGAAGCACAGATACGCAGTATTTT.

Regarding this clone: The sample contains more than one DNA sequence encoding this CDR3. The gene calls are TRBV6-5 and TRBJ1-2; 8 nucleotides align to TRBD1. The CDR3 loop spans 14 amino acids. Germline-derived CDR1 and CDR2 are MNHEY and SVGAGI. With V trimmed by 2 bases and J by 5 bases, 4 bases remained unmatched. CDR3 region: CASSYRDRRYGYTF. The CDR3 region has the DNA TGTGCCAGCAGTTACCGGGACAGGAGATATGGCTACACCTTC.